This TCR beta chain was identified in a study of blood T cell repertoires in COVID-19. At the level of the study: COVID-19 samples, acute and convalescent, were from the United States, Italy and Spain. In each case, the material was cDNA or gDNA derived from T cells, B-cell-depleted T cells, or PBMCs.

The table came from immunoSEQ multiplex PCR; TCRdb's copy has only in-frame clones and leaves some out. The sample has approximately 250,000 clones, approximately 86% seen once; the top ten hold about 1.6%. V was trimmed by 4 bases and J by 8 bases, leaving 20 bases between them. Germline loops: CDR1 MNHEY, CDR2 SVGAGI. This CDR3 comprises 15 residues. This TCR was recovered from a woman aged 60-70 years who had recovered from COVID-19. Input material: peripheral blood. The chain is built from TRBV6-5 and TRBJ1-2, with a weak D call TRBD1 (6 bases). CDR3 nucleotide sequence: TGTGCCAGCAGTTCCTGGGACACAATAATGAACGGCTACACCTTC. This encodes CASSSWDTIMNGYTF.